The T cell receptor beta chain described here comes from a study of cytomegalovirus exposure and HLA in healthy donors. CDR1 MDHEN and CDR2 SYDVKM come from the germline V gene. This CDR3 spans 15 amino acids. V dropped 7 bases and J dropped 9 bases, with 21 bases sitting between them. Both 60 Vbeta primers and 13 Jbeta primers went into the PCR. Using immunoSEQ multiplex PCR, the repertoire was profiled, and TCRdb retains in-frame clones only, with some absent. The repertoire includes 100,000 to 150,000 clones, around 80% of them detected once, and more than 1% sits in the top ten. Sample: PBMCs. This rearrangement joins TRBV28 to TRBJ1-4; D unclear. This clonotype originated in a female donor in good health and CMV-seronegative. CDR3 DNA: TGTGCCAGCACCTCAGTCCGAGAGGGAAGGCAAAAACTGTTTTTT. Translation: CASTSVREGRQKLFF.